This T cell receptor (beta chain) was profiled in a study of monozygotic twins with inflammatory bowel disease. Study-wide results and limits: The data did not back a single strong IBD-associated clonotype or signal. The inverse Simpson measure of TCRbeta diversity was lower in IBD patients than in healthy co-twins.

Germline CDR1 SGHDT, CDR2 YYEEEE. The CDR3 consists of 16 residues. Using eight separate reactions per sample, the authors generated cDNA. Template switching incorporated UMIs with a 6-nucleotide sample barcode. With the 5' RACE reads reprocessed, TCRdb shows one record per CDR3 protein and no DNA. The table for this sample gives 150,000 to 200,000 distinct CDR3 sequences. Worth noting for this clonotype: Its antigen is currently unknown.

Sequencing used blood. This sequence joins TRBV5-6 and TRBJ1-6. This sequence was found in a human donor with ulcerative colitis or Crohn's disease, or a healthy co-twin of an affected twin (not recorded which). CDR3 region: CASSLGTLEKRSPLHF.